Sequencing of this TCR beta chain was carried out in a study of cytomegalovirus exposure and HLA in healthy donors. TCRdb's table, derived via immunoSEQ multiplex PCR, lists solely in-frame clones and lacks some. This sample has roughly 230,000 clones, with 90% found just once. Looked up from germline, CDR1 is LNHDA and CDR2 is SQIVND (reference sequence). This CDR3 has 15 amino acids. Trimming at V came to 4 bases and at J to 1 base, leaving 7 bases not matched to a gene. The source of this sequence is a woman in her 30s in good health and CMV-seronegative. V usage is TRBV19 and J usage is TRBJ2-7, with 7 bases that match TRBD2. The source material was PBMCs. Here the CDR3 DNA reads TGTGCCAGTAGTACGAGGACTAGGCCTTCCTACGAGCAGTACTTC. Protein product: CASSTRTRPSYEQYF.